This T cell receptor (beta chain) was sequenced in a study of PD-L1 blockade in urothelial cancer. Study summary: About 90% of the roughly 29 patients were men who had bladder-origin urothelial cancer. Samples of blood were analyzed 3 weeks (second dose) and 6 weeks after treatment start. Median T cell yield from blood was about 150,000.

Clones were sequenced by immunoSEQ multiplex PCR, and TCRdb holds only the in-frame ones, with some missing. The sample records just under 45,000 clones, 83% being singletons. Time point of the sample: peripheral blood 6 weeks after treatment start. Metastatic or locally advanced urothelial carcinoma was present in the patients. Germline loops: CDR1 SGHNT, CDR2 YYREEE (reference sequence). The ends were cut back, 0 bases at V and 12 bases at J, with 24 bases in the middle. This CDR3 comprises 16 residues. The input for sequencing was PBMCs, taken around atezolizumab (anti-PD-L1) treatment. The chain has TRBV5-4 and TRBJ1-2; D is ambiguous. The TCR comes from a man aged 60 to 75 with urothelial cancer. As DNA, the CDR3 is TGTGCCAGCAGCTTGGATACGGGGTGGGATTCTATGGCTAACACCTTC. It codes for CASSLDTGWDSMANTF.